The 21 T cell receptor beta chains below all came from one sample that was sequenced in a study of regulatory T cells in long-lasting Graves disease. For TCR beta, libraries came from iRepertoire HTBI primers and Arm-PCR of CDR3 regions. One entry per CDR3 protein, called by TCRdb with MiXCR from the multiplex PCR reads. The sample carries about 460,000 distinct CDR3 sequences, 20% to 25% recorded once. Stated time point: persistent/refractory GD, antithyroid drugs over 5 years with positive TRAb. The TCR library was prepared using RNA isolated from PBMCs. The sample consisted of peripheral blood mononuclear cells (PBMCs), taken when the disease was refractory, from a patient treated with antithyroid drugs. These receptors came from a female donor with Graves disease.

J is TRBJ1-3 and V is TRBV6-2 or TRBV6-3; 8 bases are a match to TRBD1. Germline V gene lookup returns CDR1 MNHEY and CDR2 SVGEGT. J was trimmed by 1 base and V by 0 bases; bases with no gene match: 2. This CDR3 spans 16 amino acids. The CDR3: CASSYSTGDSGNTIYF. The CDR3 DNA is TGTGCCAGCAGTTACTCGACAGGGGATTCTGGAAACACCATATATTTT.

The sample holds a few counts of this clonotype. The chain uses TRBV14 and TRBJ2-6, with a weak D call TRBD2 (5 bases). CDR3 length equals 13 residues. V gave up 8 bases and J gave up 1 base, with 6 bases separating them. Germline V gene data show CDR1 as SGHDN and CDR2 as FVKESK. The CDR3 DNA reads TGTGCCAGCGGACTGTCTGGGGCCAACGTCCTGACTTTC. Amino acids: CASGLSGANVLTF.

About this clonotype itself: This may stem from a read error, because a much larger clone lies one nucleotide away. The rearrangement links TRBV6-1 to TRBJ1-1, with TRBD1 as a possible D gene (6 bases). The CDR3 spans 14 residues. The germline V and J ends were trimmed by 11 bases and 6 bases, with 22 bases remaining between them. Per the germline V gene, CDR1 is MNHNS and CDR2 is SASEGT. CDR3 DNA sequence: TGTGCCGGCAATGAACAGGGAGGAGGGCCTGAAGCTTTCTTT. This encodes CAGNEQGGGPEAFF.

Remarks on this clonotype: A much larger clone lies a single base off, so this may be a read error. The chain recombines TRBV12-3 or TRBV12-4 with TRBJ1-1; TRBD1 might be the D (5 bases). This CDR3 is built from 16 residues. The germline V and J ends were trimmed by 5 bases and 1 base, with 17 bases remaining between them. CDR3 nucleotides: TGTGCCAGCAGTGGCGACTGGGGACCTGAGAACACTGAAGCTTTCTTT. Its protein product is CASSGDWGPENTEAFF.

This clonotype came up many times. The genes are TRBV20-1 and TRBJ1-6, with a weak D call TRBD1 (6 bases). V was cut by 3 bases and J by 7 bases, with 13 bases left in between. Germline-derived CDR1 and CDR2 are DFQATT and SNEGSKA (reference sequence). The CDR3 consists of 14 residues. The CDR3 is CSARDRVENSPLHF. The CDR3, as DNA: TGCAGTGCTAGGGACAGAGTTGAAAATTCACCCCTCCACTTT.

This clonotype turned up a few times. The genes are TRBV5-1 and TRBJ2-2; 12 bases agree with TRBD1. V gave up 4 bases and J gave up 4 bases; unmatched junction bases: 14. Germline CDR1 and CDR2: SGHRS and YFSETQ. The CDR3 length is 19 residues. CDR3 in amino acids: CASSHLGQGASQGTGELFF. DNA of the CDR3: TGCGCCAGCAGCCACCTGGGACAGGGGGCCTCTCAAGGCACCGGGGAGCTGTTTTTT.

In DNA, the CDR3 is TGCAGTGCTAGTAACGGGGCGGGGGCCCGCACTGAAGCTTTCTTT. Amino acids: CSASNGAGARTEAFF. This chain uses TRBV20-1 with TRBJ1-1; maybe TRBD1 (6 bases). Trimming removed 3 bases from V and 4 bases from J, with 18 bases in between. This CDR3 has 15 residues. Germline V gives CDR1 DFQATT, CDR2 SNEGSKA (reference sequence).

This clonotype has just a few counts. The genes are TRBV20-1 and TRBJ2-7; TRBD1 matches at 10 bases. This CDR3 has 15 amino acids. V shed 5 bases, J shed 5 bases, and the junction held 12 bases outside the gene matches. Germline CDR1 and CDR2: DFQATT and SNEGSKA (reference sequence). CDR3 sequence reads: CSALPAGQGNNEQYF. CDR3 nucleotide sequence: TGCAGTGCTCTACCAGCGGGACAGGGGAACAACGAGCAGTACTTC.

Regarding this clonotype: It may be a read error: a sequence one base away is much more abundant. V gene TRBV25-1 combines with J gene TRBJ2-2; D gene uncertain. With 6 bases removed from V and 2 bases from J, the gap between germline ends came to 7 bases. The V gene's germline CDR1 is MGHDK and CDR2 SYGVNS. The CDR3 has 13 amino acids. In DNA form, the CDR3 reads TGTGCCAGCAGCGCAGCAAACACCGGGGAGCTGTTTTTT. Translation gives CASSAANTGELFF.

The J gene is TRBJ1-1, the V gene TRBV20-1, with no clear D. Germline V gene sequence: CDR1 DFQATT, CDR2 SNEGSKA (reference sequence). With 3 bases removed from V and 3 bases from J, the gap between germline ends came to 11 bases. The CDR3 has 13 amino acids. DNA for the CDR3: TGCAGTGCTAGCTTTCAGGAGGACACTGAAGCTTTCTTT. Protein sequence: CSASFQEDTEAFF.

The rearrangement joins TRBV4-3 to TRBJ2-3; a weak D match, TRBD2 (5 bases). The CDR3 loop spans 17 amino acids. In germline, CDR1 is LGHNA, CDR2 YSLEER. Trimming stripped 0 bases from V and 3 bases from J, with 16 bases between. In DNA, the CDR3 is TGCGCCAGCAGCCAAGAGTTGTCGCAACTAGGTACAGATACGCAGTATTTT. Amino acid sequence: CASSQELSQLGTDTQYF.

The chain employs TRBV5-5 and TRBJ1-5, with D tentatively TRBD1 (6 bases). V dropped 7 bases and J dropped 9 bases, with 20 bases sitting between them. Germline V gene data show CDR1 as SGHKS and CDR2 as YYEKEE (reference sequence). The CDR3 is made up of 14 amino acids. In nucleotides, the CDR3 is TGTGCCAGCTCAATTGGACAGTCCCAAGGGCCCCAGCATTTT. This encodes CASSIGQSQGPQHF.

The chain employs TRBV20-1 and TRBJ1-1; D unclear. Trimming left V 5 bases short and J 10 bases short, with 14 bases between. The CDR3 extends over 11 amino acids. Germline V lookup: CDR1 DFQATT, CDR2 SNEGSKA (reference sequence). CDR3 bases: TGCAGTGCTTCCCGGGAGTTAAGAGCTTTCTTT. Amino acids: CSASRELRAFF.

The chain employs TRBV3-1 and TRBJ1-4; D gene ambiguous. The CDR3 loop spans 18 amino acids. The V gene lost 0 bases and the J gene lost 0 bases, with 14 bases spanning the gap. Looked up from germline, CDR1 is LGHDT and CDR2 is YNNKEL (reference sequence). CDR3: CASSQEVAGFATNEKLFF. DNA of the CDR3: TGTGCCAGCAGCCAAGAGGTAGCGGGATTTGCAACTAATGAAAAACTGTTTTTT.

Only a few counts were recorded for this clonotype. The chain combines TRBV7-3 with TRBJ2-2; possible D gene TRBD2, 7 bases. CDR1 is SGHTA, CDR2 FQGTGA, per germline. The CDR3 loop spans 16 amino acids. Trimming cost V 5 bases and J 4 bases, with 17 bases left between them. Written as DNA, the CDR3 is TGTGCCAGCAGCCCTCGGGCGGGGGCCCCCACCGGGGAGCTGTTTTTT. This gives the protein CASSPRAGAPTGELFF.

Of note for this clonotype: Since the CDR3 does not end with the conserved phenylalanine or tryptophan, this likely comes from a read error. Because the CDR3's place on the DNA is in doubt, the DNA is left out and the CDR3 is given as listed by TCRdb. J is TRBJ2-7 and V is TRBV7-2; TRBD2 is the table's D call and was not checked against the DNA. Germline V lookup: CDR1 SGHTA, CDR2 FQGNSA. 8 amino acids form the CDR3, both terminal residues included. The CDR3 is CASSAIAG.

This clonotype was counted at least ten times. The chain's CDR3 is CSASDRAGVTEAFF. The CDR3 DNA reads TGCAGTGCTAGCGACAGGGCCGGCGTCACTGAAGCTTTCTTT. The chain couples TRBV20-1 to TRBJ1-1; TRBD1 agrees at 7 bases. The CDR3 has 14 residues. The germline V gene encodes CDR1 DFQATT and CDR2 SNEGSKA (reference sequence). With V trimmed by 3 bases and J by 4 bases, 8 bases remained unmatched.

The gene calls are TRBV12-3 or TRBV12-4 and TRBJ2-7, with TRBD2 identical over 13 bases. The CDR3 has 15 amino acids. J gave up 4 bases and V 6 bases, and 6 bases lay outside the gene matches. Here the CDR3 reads CASSSGTSGVYEQYF. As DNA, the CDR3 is TGTGCCAGCAGCTCCGGGACTAGCGGGGTTTACGAGCAGTACTTC.

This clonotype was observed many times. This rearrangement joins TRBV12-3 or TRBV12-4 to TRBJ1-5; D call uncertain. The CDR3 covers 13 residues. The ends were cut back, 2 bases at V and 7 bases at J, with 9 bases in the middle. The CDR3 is CASSLMGEQPQHF. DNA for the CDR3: TGTGCCAGCAGTTTAATGGGAGAACAGCCCCAGCATTTT.

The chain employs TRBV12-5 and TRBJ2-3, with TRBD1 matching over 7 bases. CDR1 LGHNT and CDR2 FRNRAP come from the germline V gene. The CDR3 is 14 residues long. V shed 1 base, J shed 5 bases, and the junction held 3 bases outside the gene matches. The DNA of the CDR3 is TGTGCTAGTGGTTTGGGACAGGGTGGAGATACGCAGTATTTT. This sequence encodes CASGLGQGGDTQYF. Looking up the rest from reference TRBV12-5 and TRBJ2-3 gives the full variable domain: DARVTQTPRHKVTEMGQEVTMRCQPILGHNTVFWYRQTMMQGLELLAYFRNRAPLDDSGMPKDRFSAEMPDATLATLKIQPSEPRDSAVYFCASGLGQGGDTQYFGPGTRLTVL.

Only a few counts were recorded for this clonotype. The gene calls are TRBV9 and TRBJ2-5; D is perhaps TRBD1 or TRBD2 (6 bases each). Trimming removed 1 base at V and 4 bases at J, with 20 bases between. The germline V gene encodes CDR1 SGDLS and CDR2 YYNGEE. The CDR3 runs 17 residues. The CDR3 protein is CASSVQPKGGSGETQYF. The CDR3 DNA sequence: TGTGCCAGCAGCGTACAGCCGAAAGGGGGGTCGGGAGAGACCCAGTACTTC. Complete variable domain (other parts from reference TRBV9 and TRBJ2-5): DSGVTQTPKHLITATGQRVTLRCSPRSGDLSVYWYQQSLDQGLQFLIQYYNGEERAKGNILERFSAQQFPDLHSELNLSSLELGDSALYFCASSVQPKGGSGETQYFGPGTRLLVL.